This T cell receptor beta chain was recovered during a study of human T cells and chemical hapten exposure. Study information: Slight differences in pooled library volume were the main source of varying TCR yields across samples.

Broader study findings: No change in TCRs above 1 in 1000 frequency was produced by DPC sensitization.

The CDR3 loop spans 14 amino acids. CDR1 LGHDT and CDR2 YNNKEL come from the germline V gene (reference sequence). V was pared by 1 base and J by 7 bases, with 11 bases between. Unique molecular identifiers were attached to individual cDNA molecules within the library. Per the original data handling: Sampled TCR counts reached a median of 95,638 per sample, with values ranging from roughly 20,000 to 700,000. Each CDR3 protein is one row after TCRdb ran MiXCR on the RACE reads. The V and J calls shown here were made by TCRdb, not taken from the authors' results. The data hold about 77,000 distinct CDR3 sequences, with 8.5% to 9.5% observed a single time. This clonotype occurred many times. The antigen remains undetermined. Time point reported: healthy volunteer bleed at 6 weeks. RNA extraction used unfractionated whole blood as the source of total RNA.

Sequencing was carried out using whole blood. The receptor comes from a female donor in good health. Some clones in this sample may be carry-over from other donors' samples. The chain combines TRBV3-1 with TRBJ1-5; D not resolved. The CDR3 region is CASSQVVWMQPQHF. The CDR3 coding sequence is TGTGCCAGCAGCCAAGTGGTTTGGATGCAGCCCCAGCATTTT.